This T cell receptor beta chain was sequenced for a study of cytomegalovirus exposure and HLA in healthy donors. Study overall: Genotyping showed roughly 86% of some 400 donors falling in the Caucasian-associated ancestry cluster.

Regarding this clone: Its target is not known.

Healthy bone marrow donors made up the donors. CDR1 MNHNS and CDR2 SASEGT come from the germline V gene. V shed 5 bases, J shed 7 bases, and the junction held 8 bases outside the gene matches. The CDR3 runs to 14 residues. Study-wide results and limits: The later analysis indicated that the majority of CMV-associated TCR beta chains appeared HLA-restricted.

Use of 60 Vbeta and 13 Jbeta primers characterized the PCR. Generated by immunoSEQ multiplex PCR, the TCRdb table keeps only in-frame clones and is missing some. The sample contains some 100,000 clones, approximately 73% of which appear only once. The sample consisted of PBMCs. The chain has TRBV6-1 and TRBJ1-5, with 7 nucleotides matching TRBD1. This clonotype originated in a woman aged 50 to 60 in good health and CMV-seropositive. CDR3 loop: CASSHLTGDQPQHF. In nucleotides, the CDR3 is TGTGCCAGCAGTCACCTCACAGGGGACCAGCCCCAGCATTTT.